This T cell receptor beta chain was documented in a study of early T cells in non-severe SARS-CoV-2 infection. Overall study: Whole-blood bulk RNA, unsorted, was sequenced, and chains were unpaired. General observations from the study: Matching with VDJdb favored anti-spike CD8 responses (missing private and CD4 specificities).

This CDR3 region has 13 residues. From germline, CDR1 is DFQATT and CDR2 SNEGSKA (reference sequence). V shed 1 base and J shed 6 bases, with 12 bases lying between them. Unique molecular identifier tags were affixed to discrete cDNA molecules. Using its own MiXCR run on the 5' RACE reads, TCRdb lists one record per CDR3 protein. The repertoire holds roughly 20,000 distinct CDR3 sequences, with about 4% as singletons. As regards this clonotype: Its matching antigen is unknown.

This TCR came from an adult who was a healthcare worker with PCR-confirmed SARS-CoV-2 infection or an uninfected control (not recorded which). Sequencing input: whole blood. V is TRBV20-1 and J is TRBJ2-5; a weak D match, TRBD2 (6 bases). The chain's CDR3 is CSARVAAGKTQYF. The CDR3 coding sequence is TGCAGTGCTAGAGTAGCGGCAGGAAAGACCCAGTACTTC.